This passage covers 20 T cell receptor beta chains from one sample sequenced in a study of spatial heterogeneity in lung cancer. Via MiXCR, TCRdb re-called the 5' RACE reads, giving one row per CDR3 protein. The sample lists tens of thousands of distinct CDR3 sequences; 5.2% were seen once. Time point noted: sample taken at primary tumor resection. Unsorted whole RNA samples from tumor, nontumor lung or frozen PBMC were sequenced. This specimen consisted of PBMCs, obtained at surgery. These receptors were collected from a female donor with early-stage non-small cell lung cancer.

Ten or more counts support this clonotype. The V call is TRBV7-9, the J call TRBJ1-2, with D hard to call. CDR1 and CDR2 (germline): SEHNR, FQNEAQ (reference sequence). V was shortened by 5 bases and J by 8 bases, with 21 bases between the two germline ends. CDR3 length equals 15 residues. The CDR3 loop reads CASSLSAGDGGGYTF. CDR3 DNA sequence: TGTGCCAGCAGCCTGTCGGCGGGAGACGGAGGAGGCTACACCTTC.

This clonotype was seen only a few times. This chain links TRBV7-2 with TRBJ1-4; D is unclear. The germline gives CDR1 SGHTA, CDR2 FQGNSA. Trimming stripped 3 bases from V and 7 bases from J, with 12 bases between. The CDR3 covers 14 residues. The CDR3 DNA reads as TGTGCCAGCAGCTTGGTGGGAGCCGGTGAAAAACTGTTTTTT. Translating it yields CASSLVGAGEKLFF.

The table lists this clonotype with many counts. V gene TRBV29-1 combines with J gene TRBJ2-5, with 13 positions matching TRBD2. The CDR3 contains 15 residues. Germline CDR1 and CDR2: SQVTM and ANQGSEA. Trimming cost V 6 bases and J 5 bases; bases outside gene matches: 9. CDR3: CSVTTSGGAGETQYF. DNA for the CDR3: TGCAGCGTGACAACTAGCGGGGGGGCCGGGGAGACCCAGTACTTC.

This clonotype was counted many times. The rearrangement links TRBV5-1 to TRBJ1-1; 8 bases are shared with TRBD1. The CDR3 covers 13 residues. V trimming: 4 bases; J trimming: 4 bases; junction bases outside the gene matches: 3. Germline V CDR1 and CDR2: SGHRS, YFSETQ. CDR3 residues: CASSLTGGTEAFF. The CDR3 nucleotides read TGCGCCAGCAGCCTCACAGGGGGCACTGAAGCTTTCTTT.

This clonotype was seen many times. The chain joins TRBV11-2 to TRBJ2-7; 7 bases fit TRBD1. Germline V lookup: CDR1 SGHAT, CDR2 FQNNGV. CDR3 size: 15 residues. Trimming at V came to 6 bases and at J to 1 base, leaving 9 bases not matched to a gene. CDR3 loop: CASSFLRDRSYEQYF. Written as DNA, the CDR3 is TGTGCCAGCAGTTTCCTCCGGGACAGATCCTACGAGCAGTACTTC.

Ten or more counts support this clonotype. This rearrangement joins TRBV7-2 to TRBJ2-5; D is undetermined. V lost 0 bases and J lost 5, with 13 bases in between. Germline assignment: CDR1 SGHTA and CDR2 FQGNSA. The CDR3 runs 15 residues. The CDR3 DNA reads TGTGCCAGCAGCTTAGCGAGATTGGGTGCCGAGACCCAGTACTTC. Protein product: CASSLARLGAETQYF.

Turning to this clonotype: A clone one base away is much larger, so this may be a read error. CDR3 amino acids: CARSEAVGIGTDTQYF. The CDR3 bases are TGCGCCCGCAGTGAGGCAGTGGGGATCGGCACAGATACGCAGTATTTT. The chain carries TRBV10-1 and TRBJ2-3; D gene uncertain. The CDR3 has 16 amino acids. From germline, CDR1 is WNHNN and CDR2 SYGVQD (reference sequence).

This clonotype was observed many times. CDR3: CASSLRSMNTEAFF. Here the CDR3 DNA reads TGCGCCAGCAGCTTACGGAGCATGAACACTGAAGCTTTCTTT. The J gene is TRBJ1-1, the V gene TRBV5-1; D is uncertain. The length of the CDR3 is 14 residues. Germline V gene data show CDR1 as SGHRS and CDR2 as YFSETQ. V was pared by 2 bases and J by 0 bases, with 8 bases between.

Many counts were recorded for this clonotype. The rearrangement joins TRBV5-1 to TRBJ2-7; D ambiguous. Germline V gives CDR1 SGHRS, CDR2 YFSETQ. This CDR3 has 15 residues. Trimming removed 1 base from V and 0 bases from J, with 11 bases in between. The CDR3 loop is CASSLRGPSSYEQYF. In nucleotides, the CDR3 is TGCGCCAGCAGCTTGCGAGGTCCTAGCTCCTACGAGCAGTACTTC.

This clonotype has at least ten counts. The chain uses TRBV28 and TRBJ1-6, with D hard to call. The CDR3 extends over 15 amino acids. The V and J ends lost 1 base and 10 bases respectively, with 14 bases between them. Germline assignment: CDR1 MDHEN and CDR2 SYDVKM. This CDR3 is CASSLSAGTGSPLHF. The CDR3, as DNA: TGTGCCAGCAGTTTATCGGCAGGAACGGGCTCACCCCTCCACTTT.

The chain recombines TRBV6-6 with TRBJ2-1; TRBD2 aligns across 7 bases. Looked up from germline, CDR1 is MNHNY and CDR2 is SVGAGI (reference sequence). The CDR3 is 18 amino acids. V shed 0 bases, J shed 8 bases, and the junction held 16 bases outside the gene matches. CDR3 sequence reads: CASSYSAVAGARVDEQFF. The DNA of the CDR3 is TGTGCCAGCAGTTACTCGGCGGTGGCGGGAGCCAGGGTCGATGAGCAGTTCTTC.

Many counts were recorded for this clonotype. This sequence joins TRBV27 and TRBJ2-1; TRBD1 aligns across 8 bases. This CDR3 is 14 amino acids long. V lost 6 bases and J lost 3; bases outside the gene matches: 4. Germline V CDR1 and CDR2: MNHEY, SMNVEV (reference sequence). CDR3 bases: TGTGCCAGCAGCACCGGGACAGGCTACAATGAGCAGTTCTTC. This translates into CASSTGTGYNEQFF.

The table lists this clonotype with many counts. The J gene is TRBJ1-5, the V gene TRBV28; a weak D match, TRBD1 (6 bases). CDR1 and CDR2 from the germline V gene are MDHEN and SYDVKM. The V end was cut by 0 bases, the J end by 5 bases, with 26 bases between. This CDR3 spans 20 amino acids. CDR3 sequence: CASSLWRNPRGRSSHQPQHF. CDR3 DNA sequence: TGTGCCAGCAGTTTATGGCGCAACCCCAGGGGCAGATCCTCTCATCAGCCCCAGCATTTT.

This clonotype was detected ten times or more. V and J are TRBV20-1 and TRBJ1-5; 7 bases fit TRBD1. This CDR3 has 16 amino acids. Germline V CDR1 and CDR2: DFQATT, SNEGSKA (reference sequence). J lost 4 bases, V lost 5 bases, and 14 bases had no gene match. The CDR3 DNA reads as TGCAGTGCTGAGAGGCCCGGGGACAGTGGTAATCAGCCCCAGCATTTT. Protein product: CSAERPGDSGNQPQHF.

This chain joins TRBV27 and TRBJ2-6; weak D call: TRBD1 (5 bases). This CDR3 is built from 15 residues. Germline lookup yields CDR1 MNHEY and CDR2 SMNVEV (reference sequence). Deletions cut 6 bases from V and 3 bases from J, with 12 bases between. The CDR3 region is CASRGTGGGANVLTF. The CDR3 DNA reads TGTGCCAGCAGGGGTACAGGCGGTGGGGCCAACGTCCTGACTTTC.

This clonotype is labeled medium-sized (0.01 to 0.1%). This chain connects TRBV4-1 to TRBJ2-2; 8 bases align to TRBD1. Per the germline V gene, CDR1 is MGHRA and CDR2 is YSYEKL. CDR3 length equals 15 residues. Trimming at V came to 2 bases and at J to 7 bases, leaving 6 bases not matched to a gene. The CDR3 region is CASSQTQGAVGELFF. Written as DNA, the CDR3 is TGCGCCAGCAGCCAAACTCAGGGGGCGGTCGGGGAGCTGTTTTTT.

In its sample, this clonotype was seen many times. The V gene is TRBV20-1, the J gene TRBJ2-1, with 15 positions matching TRBD2. Trimming took 6 bases from V and 10 from J; bases not matched to a gene: 10. The CDR3 runs to 15 residues. Germline-derived CDR1 and CDR2 are DFQATT and SNEGSKA (reference sequence). The CDR3 DNA sequence: TGCAGTGCCCAACCGGGACTAGCGGGGGGCCCAGAGCAGTTCTTC. Amino acid sequence: CSAQPGLAGGPEQFF.

This clonotype was found many times. V and J are TRBV29-1 and TRBJ2-5, with 7 bases that match TRBD2. Trimming removed 5 bases from V and 3 bases from J; junction bases left unmatched: 3. The CDR3 consists of 12 residues. In germline, CDR1 is SQVTM, CDR2 ANQGSEA. CDR3 amino acids: CSVFRGEETQYF. The CDR3, as DNA: TGCAGCGTTTTTCGGGGGGAAGAGACCCAGTACTTC.

Note on this clonotype: Just one base apart from a much larger clone, this may be a read error. This CDR3 is CTSSELAGVETQYF. CDR3 DNA sequence: TGTACCAGCAGTGAACTAGCGGGAGTGGAGACCCAGTACTTC. The V call is TRBV28, the J call TRBJ2-5, with TRBD2 matching over 11 bases. This CDR3 has 14 amino acids. CDR1 is MDHEN, CDR2 SYDVKM, per germline.

The rearrangement links TRBV28 to TRBJ2-7; 9 bases align to TRBD1. CDR1 is MDHEN and CDR2 is SYDVKM in the germline V gene. CDR3 size: 13 residues. Trimming removed 2 bases from V and 7 bases from J; junction bases left unmatched: 3. The CDR3 loop is CASSLGTGLEQYF. CDR3 bases: TGTGCCAGCAGTTTAGGGACAGGGTTGGAGCAGTACTTC.